The 5 T cell receptor beta chains below all came from one sample that was sequenced in a study of cytotoxic CD8 clonotypes in ibrutinib-treated CLL. Sequencing was performed with immunoSEQ multiplex PCR; in TCRdb, only in-frame clones are kept and a portion is missing. The data hold about 330,000 clones, with about 61% observed a single time. Sequenced material: PBMCs, taken after 36 months of ibrutinib treatment. All receptors derive from a human donor with chronic lymphocytic leukemia.

This chain uses TRBV19 with TRBJ2-1; no reliable D call. V dropped 5 bases and J dropped 3 bases, with 8 bases sitting between them. This CDR3 comprises 13 residues. Germline V gene data show CDR1 as LNHDA and CDR2 as SQIVND (reference sequence). CDR3 sequence (DNA): TGTGCCAGTAGTGACGCGGTCTACAATGAGCAGTTCTTC. Its translation is CASSDAVYNEQFF.

This CDR3 reads CASSELAQTTGELFF. The CDR3 DNA reads as TGTGCCAGCAGCGAGCTTGCACAGACGACCGGGGAGCTGTTTTTT. This chain connects TRBV14 to TRBJ2-2, with D unclear. CDR1 and CDR2 (germline): SGHDN, FVKESK. The V and J ends lost 5 bases and 5 bases respectively, with 15 bases between them. The CDR3 contains 15 residues. Based on the CDR3 plus reference TRBV14 and TRBJ2-2, the full variable domain is EAGVTQFPSHSVIEKGQTVTLRCDPISGHDNLYWYRRVMGKEIKFLLHFVKESKQDESGMPNNRFLAERTGGTYSTLKVQPAELEDSGVYFCASSELAQTTGELFFGEGSRLTVL.

This clone was seen a few times. The V and J genes are TRBV7-2 and TRBJ1-5; D ambiguous. CDR1 is SGHTA and CDR2 is FQGNSA in the germline V gene. V was shortened by 1 base and J by 3 bases, with 10 bases between the two germline ends. The CDR3 sequence is 15 residues long. As DNA, the CDR3 is TGTGCCAGCAGCTTAGTGTTCGGGAACAATCAGCCCCAGCATTTT. Its translation is CASSLVFGNNQPQHF.

This clone was counted between two and nine times. The rearrangement links TRBV10-2 to TRBJ2-3; unclear D gene. The CDR3 is made up of 11 amino acids. Germline V gene lookup returns CDR1 WSHSY and CDR2 SAAADI. V shed 2 bases and J shed 5 bases, with 2 bases lying between them. The CDR3 nucleotides are TGCGCCAGCAGTGAGCAAGATACGCAGTATTTT. It translates to CASSEQDTQYF.

The chain joins TRBV5-1 to TRBJ1-5, with D possibly being TRBD1 (5 bases). The CDR3 spans 14 residues. The germline gives CDR1 SGHRS, CDR2 YFSETQ. The V gene lost 2 bases and the J gene lost 9 bases, with 15 bases spanning the gap. The CDR3 loop reads CASSLTRGSRPQHF. CDR3 nucleotide sequence: TGCGCCAGCAGCTTAACGAGGGGCTCACGGCCCCAGCATTTT. Filled out from reference TRBV5-1 and TRBJ1-5, the complete variable domain reads KAGVTQTPRYLIKTRGQQVTLSCSPISGHRSVSWYQQTPGQGLQFLFEYFSETQRNKGNFPGRFSGRQFSNSRSEMNVSTLELGDSALYLCASSLTRGSRPQHFGDGTRLSIL.